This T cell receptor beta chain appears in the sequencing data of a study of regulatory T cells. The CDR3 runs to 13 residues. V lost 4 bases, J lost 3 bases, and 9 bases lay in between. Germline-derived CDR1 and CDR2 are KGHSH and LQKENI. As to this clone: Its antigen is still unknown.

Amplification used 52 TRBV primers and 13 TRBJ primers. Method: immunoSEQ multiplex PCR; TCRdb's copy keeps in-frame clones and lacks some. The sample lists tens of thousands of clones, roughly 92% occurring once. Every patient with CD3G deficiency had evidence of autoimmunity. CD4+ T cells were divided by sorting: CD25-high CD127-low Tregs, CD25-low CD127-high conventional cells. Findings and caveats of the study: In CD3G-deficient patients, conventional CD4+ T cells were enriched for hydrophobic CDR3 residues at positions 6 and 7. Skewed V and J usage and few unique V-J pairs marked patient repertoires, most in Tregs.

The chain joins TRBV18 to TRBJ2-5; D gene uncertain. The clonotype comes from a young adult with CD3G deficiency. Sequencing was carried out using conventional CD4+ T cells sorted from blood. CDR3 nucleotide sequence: TGTGCCAGCTCACGCTCGGGCGAAGAGACCCAGTACTTC. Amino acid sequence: CASSRSGEETQYF.